Listed here are 27 T cell receptor beta chains from one sample, sequenced in a study of cytomegalovirus exposure and HLA in healthy donors. Amplification used 60 Vbeta primers and 13 Jbeta primers. Sequencing was performed with immunoSEQ multiplex PCR; in TCRdb, only in-frame clones are kept and a portion is missing. Of roughly 190,000 clones listed, approximately 86% are singletons. The sequenced sample consisted of PBMCs. Source of these receptors: a boy between 2 and 10 years old in good health and CMV-seronegative.

The V call is TRBV9, the J call TRBJ2-5, with TRBD2 matching over 12 bases. V dropped 4 bases and J dropped 9; count of bases not matched to a gene: 25. Germline V CDR1 and CDR2: SGDLS, YYNGEE. The CDR3 runs 20 residues. The CDR3 DNA follows: TGTGCCAGCAGCCCCCCTCCGAGGTCTAGCGGGAGGGGCAAGACGATTGCCCAGTACTTC. Its protein is CASSPPPRSSGRGKTIAQYF.

The chain employs TRBV29-1 and TRBJ1-1, with D tentatively TRBD1 (6 bases). The CDR3 runs 14 residues. Germline CDR1 is SQVTM and CDR2 is ANQGSEA. V shed 6 bases and J shed 3 bases, with 17 bases lying between them. CDR3 bases: TGCAGCGTCGTGAATATGGGGGGGCACACTGAAGCTTTCTTT. Protein product: CSVVNMGGHTEAFF.

V gene TRBV6-5 combines with J gene TRBJ1-1; tentative D call: TRBD1 (5 bases). Germline-derived CDR1 and CDR2 are MNHEY and SVGAGI. The CDR3 contains 13 residues. CDR3: CATRAHINTEAFF. As DNA, the CDR3 is TGTGCGACCAGGGCTCATATAAACACTGAAGCTTTCTTT.

This chain links TRBV5-1 with TRBJ2-5; 9 positions agree with TRBD1. Judging by the DNA end, TRBJ2-7 fits better; the J call may be wrong. This CDR3 contains 15 residues. The germline V gene encodes CDR1 SGHRS and CDR2 YFSETQ. In DNA, the CDR3 is TGCGCCAGCAGCTTGGACGGGACAGGGCTCAACGAGCAGTACTTC. Its protein is CASSLDGTGLNEQYF.

The chain links TRBV28 to TRBJ2-4; 7 bases are a match to TRBD1. The CDR3 length is 17 residues. Germline V gene lookup returns CDR1 MDHEN and CDR2 SYDVKM. After removal of 4 bases from V and 0 bases from J, the junction contained 9 bases not matched to a gene. Here the CDR3 reads CASSWDSSKLAKNIQYF. CDR3 DNA sequence: TGTGCCAGCAGTTGGGACAGTTCGAAACTAGCCAAAAACATTCAGTACTTC.

The count of this clone is one. The chain recombines TRBV7-9 with TRBJ2-2; 10 bases fit TRBD1. The V segment lost 8 bases and the J segment 5 bases; nucleotides outside the gene matches: 2. Germline-derived CDR1 and CDR2 are SEHNR and FQNEAQ (reference sequence). CDR3 size: 13 residues. The DNA for the CDR3 is TGTGCCAGCGGACAGGGGGGTACCGGGGAGCTGTTTTTT. This translates into CASGQGGTGELFF.

J is TRBJ2-2 and V is TRBV27, with D perhaps matching TRBD2 (8 bases). CDR1 is MNHEY and CDR2 is SMNVEV in the germline V gene (reference sequence). This CDR3 region has 16 residues. The ends were cut back, 5 bases at V and 4 bases at J, with 17 bases in the middle. This CDR3 is CASSPREGAVTGELFF. CDR3 DNA sequence: TGTGCCAGCAGTCCCCGGGAGGGGGCCGTCACCGGGGAGCTGTTTTTT.

The chain uses TRBV11-2 and TRBJ2-5; D remains unclear. Germline V gives CDR1 SGHAT, CDR2 FQNNGV. With 5 bases removed from V and 0 bases from J, the gap between germline ends came to 10 bases. The CDR3 is 14 residues long. CDR3 region: CASSAGSYQETQYF. The CDR3 DNA reads as TGTGCCAGCAGCGCCGGGTCATACCAAGAGACCCAGTACTTC. Filled out from reference TRBV11-2 and TRBJ2-5, the complete variable domain reads EAGVAQSPRYKIIEKRQSVAFWCNPISGHATLYWYQQILGQGPKLLIQFQNNGVVDDSQLPKDRFSAERLKGVDSTLKIQPAKLEDSAVYLCASSAGSYQETQYFGPGTRLLVL.

The chain carries TRBV19 and TRBJ1-4; 7 nucleotides line up with TRBD1. This CDR3 comprises 17 residues. With V trimmed by 6 bases and J by 1 base, 11 bases remained unmatched. Germline CDR1 and CDR2: LNHDA and SQIVND (reference sequence). CDR3 protein: CASRRQQGRGTNEKLFF. DNA for the CDR3: TGTGCCAGTAGGCGGCAACAGGGGCGGGGAACTAATGAAAAACTGTTTTTT.

The chain has TRBV5-1 and TRBJ2-5; no firm D call. Germline-derived CDR1 and CDR2 are SGHRS and YFSETQ. V lost 4 bases and J lost 5, with 12 bases in between. This CDR3 is built from 13 residues. DNA for the CDR3: TGCGCCAGCAGCCTCATGGTGCGGGAGACCCAGTACTTC. Translated: CASSLMVRETQYF.

The rearrangement links TRBV11-2 to TRBJ2-7; tentatively, D is TRBD2 (7 bases). Trimming shortened V by 1 base and J by 5 bases, and 24 bases separated the two germline ends. Germline lookup yields CDR1 SGHAT and CDR2 FQNNGV. The CDR3 totals 18 residues. CDR3 loop: CASSLGDPRGLGGNEQYF. The DNA of the CDR3 is TGTGCCAGCAGCTTAGGAGACCCAAGGGGGTTGGGGGGGAACGAGCAGTACTTC.

This chain links TRBV5-1 with TRBJ2-7, with D possibly being TRBD2 (6 bases). CDR3 length equals 13 residues. The V gene lost 1 base and the J gene lost 5 bases, with 10 bases spanning the gap. Germline CDR1 and CDR2: SGHRS and YFSETQ. CDR3: CASSLQGLDEQYF. Here the CDR3 DNA reads TGCGCCAGCAGCTTGCAGGGACTGGACGAGCAGTACTTC.

The chain recombines TRBV5-1 with TRBJ2-2; no definite D call. The germline V and J ends were trimmed by 1 base and 1 base, with 5 bases remaining between them. This CDR3 is built from 14 residues. Germline values: CDR1 SGHRS, CDR2 YFSETQ. The DNA for the CDR3 is TGCGCCAGCAGCTTGACAGAGAACACCGGGGAGCTGTTTTTT. Translating gives CASSLTENTGELFF.

The chain uses TRBV5-4 and TRBJ2-1; no clear D gene. This CDR3 is built from 15 residues. Germline CDR1 SGHNT, CDR2 YYREEE (reference sequence). V lost 2 bases, J lost 4 bases, and 13 bases lay in between. CDR3 coding DNA: TGTGCCAGCAGCTTAGTCGGAGTTAGGTACAATGAGCAGTTCTTC. This encodes CASSLVGVRYNEQFF.

The chain joins TRBV28 to TRBJ2-7, with D maybe TRBD1 (6 bases). CDR3 size: 16 residues. Per the germline V gene, CDR1 is MDHEN and CDR2 is SYDVKM. Trimming left V 2 bases short and J 5 bases short, with 19 bases between. This CDR3 is CASSLTRRRGSDEQYF. In DNA, the CDR3 is TGTGCCAGCAGTTTAACCCGCCGCAGGGGAAGTGACGAGCAGTACTTC.

This sequence joins TRBV27 and TRBJ1-5; D may be TRBD1 (6 bases). Germline assignment: CDR1 MNHEY and CDR2 SMNVEV (reference sequence). The length of the CDR3 is 14 residues. V was pared by 4 bases and J by 5 bases, with 12 bases between. The CDR3: CASSSRTADQPQHF. The CDR3 DNA is TGTGCCAGCAGTTCCAGGACAGCCGATCAGCCCCAGCATTTT.

The V and J genes are TRBV9 and TRBJ2-1, with 15 bases fitting TRBD2. V lost 3 bases to trimming and J lost 4 bases; unmatched junction nucleotides: 2. This CDR3 has 16 residues. Looked up from germline, CDR1 is SGDLS and CDR2 is YYNGEE. CDR3 in DNA: TGTGCCAGCAGCGGCGGGACTAGCGGGGGGTACAATGAGCAGTTCTTC. It encodes CASSGGTSGGYNEQFF. Drawing the rest from reference TRBV9 and TRBJ2-1, the complete variable domain is DSGVTQTPKHLITATGQRVTLRCSPRSGDLSVYWYQQSLDQGLQFLIQYYNGEERAKGNILERFSAQQFPDLHSELNLSSLELGDSALYFCASSGGTSGGYNEQFFGPGTRLTVL.

V usage is TRBV5-6 and J usage is TRBJ1-2; no clear D. CDR1 and CDR2 from the germline V gene are SGHDT and YYEEEE. The CDR3 is 17 amino acids. Trimming took 2 bases from V and 2 from J, leaving 19 bases between them. The chain's CDR3 is CASSFIAQVLSNYGYTF. CDR3 DNA sequence: TGTGCCAGCAGCTTTATCGCCCAGGTTCTGAGCAACTATGGCTACACCTTC.

The rearrangement links TRBV9 to TRBJ1-1; maybe TRBD1 (6 bases). Germline V gene sequence: CDR1 SGDLS, CDR2 YYNGEE. CDR3 length equals 14 residues. V lost 7 bases, J lost 5 bases, and 18 bases lay in between. The CDR3 DNA reads TGTGCCAGCTCACGGACAGATATGGGGACTGAAGCTTTCTTT. This gives the protein CASSRTDMGTEAFF. The full variable domain, rest sourced from reference TRBV9 and TRBJ1-1, is DSGVTQTPKHLITATGQRVTLRCSPRSGDLSVYWYQQSLDQGLQFLIQYYNGEERAKGNILERFSAQQFPDLHSELNLSSLELGDSALYFCASSRTDMGTEAFFGQGTRLTVV.

V and J are TRBV6-1 and TRBJ1-5, with no clear D. The CDR3 runs to 12 residues. Germline CDR1 is MNHNS and CDR2 is SASEGT. Between the trimmed V and J ends, which lost 8 bases and 0 bases, there was a span of 5 bases. The CDR3 sequence: CASAVSNQPQHF. Written as DNA, the CDR3 is TGTGCCAGCGCGGTTAGCAATCAGCCCCAGCATTTT.

This clone was observed a few times. The gene calls are TRBV4-1 and TRBJ1-3; D might be TRBD1 (6 bases). The CDR3 loop spans 17 amino acids. With 3 bases removed from V and 0 bases from J, the gap between germline ends came to 15 bases. Germline values: CDR1 MGHRA, CDR2 YSYEKL. Here the CDR3 reads CASSHPRQDFSGNTIYF. The CDR3 region has the DNA TGCGCCAGCAGCCATCCACGACAGGACTTCTCTGGAAACACCATATATTTT.

The genes are TRBV5-1 and TRBJ2-5, with D possibly being TRBD1 (6 bases). Germline-derived CDR1 and CDR2 are SGHRS and YFSETQ. The CDR3 runs to 13 residues. Trimming cost V 4 bases and J 1 base, with 8 bases left between them. The CDR3 DNA sequence: TGCGCCAGCAGCATGGACAGCCAAGAGACCCAGTACTTC. Its translation is CASSMDSQETQYF.

This chain joins TRBV7-9 and TRBJ1-2; a weak D match, TRBD1 (5 bases). CDR1 is SEHNR and CDR2 is FQNEAQ in the germline V gene (reference sequence). The CDR3 runs to 14 residues. Trimming removed 4 bases from V and 4 bases from J, with 13 bases in between. This CDR3 is CASSSGTDLYGYTF. CDR3 nucleotides: TGTGCCAGCAGCTCTGGGACTGACCTCTATGGCTACACCTTC.

The chain combines TRBV5-1 with TRBJ1-1; 10 bases map to TRBD1. Unmatched junction bases numbered 8, after V lost 3 bases and J lost 6 bases. CDR1 and CDR2 from the germline V gene are SGHRS and YFSETQ. This CDR3 region has 15 residues. CDR3 protein: CASSSGTGVFAEAFF. The CDR3 bases are TGCGCCAGCAGCTCAGGGACAGGGGTCTTTGCTGAAGCTTTCTTT.

The chain uses TRBV1 and TRBJ2-5; TRBD1 is the table's D call, not checked against the DNA. TRBV1 is designated a pseudogene. The CDR3 runs to 16 residues. The CDR3 spells CTSSQGNQGSGETQYF. As DNA, the CDR3 is TGCACCAGCAGCCAAGGAAATCAGGGGTCAGGGGAGACCCAGTACTTC.

The chain links TRBV5-1 to TRBJ2-5; 9 nucleotides align to TRBD1. V shed 5 bases and J 5 bases; nucleotides not matched to a gene: 4. This CDR3 region has 13 residues. In germline, CDR1 is SGHRS, CDR2 YFSETQ. The CDR3 sequence: CASRGQGGETQYF. The CDR3 nucleotides are TGCGCCAGCAGGGGACAGGGAGGGGAGACCCAGTACTTC.

This chain links TRBV5-1 with TRBJ2-6; 12 bases are a match to TRBD2. V was clipped by 7 bases and J by 1 base; unmatched bases: 9. From germline, CDR1 is SGHRS and CDR2 YFSETQ. The CDR3 extends over 18 amino acids. The CDR3 coding sequence is TGCGCCAGCGGACTAGCGGGACGGCAGGAGTCTGGGGCCAACGTCCTGACTTTC. Translation: CASGLAGRQESGANVLTF.